The 19 T cell receptor beta chains below were found in one sample sequenced in a study of glioma-infiltrating T cells. The iRepertoire nested amplicon-rescue multiplex PCR amplified TCR alpha and beta CDR3s from RNA. TCRdb used MiXCR to reprocess the multiplex PCR reads, holding one entry per CDR3 protein. The sample lists about 180,000 distinct CDR3 sequences, about 47% occurring once. Sequenced material: glioma tissue, nonneoplastic brain tissue, or PBMCs (not recorded which). Receptors originate from a human donor with low-grade glioma or glioblastoma, undergoing nonglioma brain surgery, or in good health (not recorded which).

With regard to this clonotype: One base away lies a much larger clone, so this may be a sequencing read error. The rearrangement uses TRBV3-1 and TRBJ1-5, with D hard to call. CDR3 length: 12 amino acids. The germline V gene encodes CDR1 LGHDT and CDR2 YNNKEL (reference sequence). This CDR3 is CASSSGNQPKHF. The DNA of the CDR3 is TGTGCCAGCAGCTCTGGGAATCAGCCCAAGCATTTT.

Comment on this clonotype: Possible read error: a much larger clone is one base away. The V call is TRBV6-5, the J call TRBJ2-7; D is possibly TRBD2 (7 bases). The CDR3 is 16 amino acids. Per the germline V gene, CDR1 is MNHEY and CDR2 is SVGAGI. Trimming cost V 7 bases and J 4 bases, with 23 bases left between them. This CDR3 reads CASTPPHGEGGYEQYF. CDR3 bases: TGTGCCAGCACCCCGCCCCACGGTGAGGGGGGGTACGAGCAGTACTTC.

As regards this clonotype: One base away lies a much larger clone, so this may be a sequencing read error. V is TRBV6-1 and J is TRBJ2-5; D gene ambiguous. CDR1 MNHNS and CDR2 SASEGT come from the germline V gene. The CDR3 has 13 residues. The V end lost 10 bases, the J end lost 2 bases, and 14 bases lay between the germline ends. The chain's CDR3 is CAIRGDGQETQYF. The CDR3 DNA sequence: TGTGCCATCAGAGGTGACGGTCAAGAGACCCAGTACTTC.

This clonotype was detected only once. Possible read error: a much larger clone is one base away. The chain combines TRBV20-1 with TRBJ2-1; a possible D gene is TRBD2 (6 bases). CDR3 size: 15 residues. The ends were cut back, 6 bases at V and 3 bases at J, with 18 bases in the middle. The germline gives CDR1 DFQATT, CDR2 SNEGSKA (reference sequence). This CDR3 is CSAGGGPSYYNEQFF. The CDR3, as DNA: TGCAGTGCCGGGGGTGGGCCCAGCTACTACAATGAGCAGTTCTTC.

For this clonotype: This may arise from a read error, as a much more abundant clone is one base away. The chain links TRBV20-1 to TRBJ2-7; 9 nucleotides align to TRBD2. This CDR3 is built from 17 residues. Per germline, CDR1 DFQATT and CDR2 SNEGSKA (reference sequence). The J segment lost 0 bases and the V segment lost 4 bases, leaving 13 bases of the junction unmatched. The CDR3 reads CSATSSWASGNSYEQYF. CDR3 nucleotides: TGCAGTGCTACCAGTTCCTGGGCTAGCGGGAACTCCTACGAGCAGTACTTC.

Concerning this clonotype itself: It may be a read error: a sequence one base away is much more abundant. The J gene is TRBJ2-7, the V gene TRBV28; D is undetermined. Trimming removed 5 bases from V and 7 bases from J, with 9 bases in between. This CDR3 has 11 residues. CDR1 and CDR2 from the germline V gene are MDHEN and SYDVKM. CDR3 residues: CASSTLPEQYF. In DNA, the CDR3 is TGTGCCAGCAGTACCCTACCAGAGCAGTACTTC.

This clonotype was seen just once. A read error may explain this, as a much larger clone is one base away. The chain links TRBV19 to TRBJ2-1; D is ambiguous. This CDR3 contains 13 residues. Germline CDR1 LNHDA, CDR2 SQIVND (reference sequence). Trimming shortened V by 4 bases and J by 13 bases, and 17 bases separated the two germline ends. The CDR3 sequence: CASSNHDGQLQFF. DNA of the CDR3: TGTGCCAGTAGTAATCACGACGGTCAGCTACAGTTCTTC.

In the case of this clonotype: It may be a read error: a sequence one base away is much more abundant. The chain combines TRBV20-1 with TRBJ2-7; 8 bases agree with TRBD1. Germline V gene lookup returns CDR1 DFQATT and CDR2 SNEGSKA (reference sequence). CDR3 size: 14 residues. CDR3 DNA sequence: TGCAGTTCTAGAGCGCAGGGGGCTCCCTACGAGCAGTACTTC. This gives the protein CSSRAQGAPYEQYF.

Concerning this clonotype itself: A read error may produce the germline difference seen at one junction end. The J gene is TRBJ2-2, the V gene TRBV7-2; D possibly corresponds to TRBD2 (6 bases). The CDR3 consists of 15 residues. Per the germline V gene, CDR1 is SGHTA and CDR2 is FQGNSA. The CDR3 bases are TGTGCCAGCACCTTATTAACGGGAGTTGGCGGGGAGCTGTTTTTT. Translating gives CASTLLTGVGGELFF.

Many counts were recorded for this clonotype. The chain employs TRBV28 and TRBJ2-1, with TRBD2 matching 7 bases. The length of the CDR3 is 16 residues. Germline CDR1 is MDHEN and CDR2 is SYDVKM. V trimming: 5 bases; J trimming: 1 base; junction bases outside the gene matches: 8. In DNA form, the CDR3 reads TGTGCCAGCAGTCCACCCCCGGGACTATCCTACAATGAGCAGTTCTTC. Protein: CASSPPPGLSYNEQFF. The full variable domain, its missing parts supplied by reference TRBV28 and TRBJ2-1, is DVKVTQSSRYLVKRTGEKVFLECVQDMDHENMFWYRQDPGLGLRLIYFSYDVKMKEKGDIPEGYSVSREKKERFSLILESASTNQTSMYLCASSPPPGLSYNEQFFGPGTRLTVL.

V is TRBV12-3 or TRBV12-4 and J is TRBJ2-2, with 12 bases lining up with TRBD2. The CDR3 extends over 17 amino acids. V lost 4 bases and J lost 7; bases outside the gene matches: 10. CDR3 amino acids: CASSSGLAGTRIGELFF. CDR3 nucleotide sequence: TGTGCCAGCAGTTCCGGACTAGCGGGAACTCGCATCGGGGAGCTGTTTTTT.

For this clonotype: No conserved phenylalanine or tryptophan ends this CDR3, so it is likely a read error. The V gene is TRBV20-1, the J gene TRBJ1-2, with D possibly matching TRBD1 (6 bases). The CDR3 consists of 12 residues. Trimming removed 0 bases from V and 10 bases from J, with 12 bases in between. Per germline, CDR1 DFQATT and CDR2 SNEGSKA (reference sequence). CDR3 sequence: CSARDPGVVYTL. The CDR3 bases are TGCAGTGCTAGAGATCCAGGGGTCGTCTACACCCTC.

A single count supports this clonotype. A much larger clone is a single base away; this may be a read error. The J gene is TRBJ2-7, the V gene TRBV6-6, with D perhaps TRBD2 (7 bases). The CDR3 loop spans 17 amino acids. Trimming removed 0 bases from V and 3 bases from J, with 18 bases in between. Germline-derived CDR1 and CDR2 are MNHNY and SVGAGI (reference sequence). The CDR3 region is CASSYSIGGGVRYEQYF. In nucleotides, the CDR3 is TGTGCCAGCAGTTACTCCATAGGGGGAGGGGTCCGCTACGAGCAGTACTTC.

The chain combines TRBV4-1 with TRBJ2-7; D may be TRBD1 (6 bases). The CDR3 has 15 amino acids. Between the trimmed V and J ends, which lost 1 base and 6 bases, there was a span of 16 bases. Germline CDR1 is MGHRA and CDR2 is YSYEKL. CDR3 in DNA: TGCGCCAGCAGCCAAGGGTCAGGGGATCTCGGCGAGCAGTACTTC. It is translated as CASSQGSGDLGEQYF.

Turning to this clonotype: A much larger clone sits a single nucleotide away, making a read error possible. The J gene is TRBJ1-1, the V gene TRBV11-2; D is ambiguous. V was trimmed by 0 bases and J by 0 bases, leaving 5 bases between them. Germline CDR1 reads SGHAT; CDR2 reads FQNNGV. CDR3 length equals 14 residues. CDR3 nucleotides: TGTGCCAGCAGCTTAGAGTGGATGAACACTGAAGCTTTCTTT. As protein: CASSLEWMNTEAFF.

The V gene is TRBV2, the J gene TRBJ1-4; D remains unclear. The V end lost 7 bases, the J end lost 4 bases, and 19 bases lay between the germline ends. The CDR3 runs 16 residues. CDR1 and CDR2 from the germline V gene are SNHLY and FYNNEI. CDR3 DNA sequence: TGTGCCAGCATGAGTGGGCAGTTTGCAAATAATGAAAAACTGTTTTTT. Residues: CASMSGQFANNEKLFF.

This clonotype was picked up many times. The chain has TRBV2 and TRBJ1-1, with TRBD1 as a possible D gene (6 bases). The germline V gene encodes CDR1 SNHLY and CDR2 FYNNEI. V was trimmed by 3 bases and J by 5 bases, leaving 10 bases between them. The CDR3 has 13 residues. In DNA form, the CDR3 reads TGTGCCAGCAGTGAGTTGGGGGCGACTGAAGCTTTCTTT. It yields the protein CASSELGATEAFF.

The chain employs TRBV15 and TRBJ2-1; 9 bases map to TRBD2. Trimming took 7 bases from V and 8 from J; bases not matched to a gene: 15. The CDR3 length is 16 residues. In germline, CDR1 is LNHNV, CDR2 YYDKDF (reference sequence). The CDR3 protein is CATNPGVAGASYEQFF. CDR3 DNA sequence: TGTGCCACCAACCCAGGGGTAGCGGGGGCTTCCTATGAGCAGTTCTTC.

As to this clonotype: Just one base apart from a much larger clone, this may be a read error. The chain uses TRBV20-1 and TRBJ2-2; D unclear. The CDR3 is 13 residues long. CDR1 and CDR2 (germline): DFQATT, SNEGSKA (reference sequence). The CDR3 region is CSARAMNNGELFF. In DNA, the CDR3 is TGCAGTGCTCGGGCGATGAACAACGGGGAGCTGTTTTTT.